A single TCR beta chain is shown here with its context. What it recognizes is unknown. The data stem from a study of cytomegalovirus exposure and HLA in healthy donors. General study results and limits: TCR beta V- and J-gene trimming, according to a later analysis, was linked to a missense DCLRE1C variant. Later work associated 17,000 or so TCR beta sequences with HLA alleles at 0.05 false discovery rate.

The CDR3 runs 16 residues. The germline CDR1 and CDR2 sequences are LGHNA and YNFKEQ. The study ran its PCR with 60 Vbeta and 13 Jbeta primers. Sequencing was performed with immunoSEQ multiplex PCR; in TCRdb, only in-frame clones are kept and a portion is missing. The sample lists 170,000 or so clones; almost 85% were seen once. Sample: PBMCs. V is TRBV4-2 and J is TRBJ2-5; 11 bases match TRBD2. The DNA end is a closer match to TRBJ2-7, so the J assignment may be wrong. This receptor was obtained from a boy between 2 and 10 years old in good health and CMV-seronegative. In DNA, the CDR3 is TGTGCCAGCAGCCAGGGGCTAGCGGGAGGTCACTACGAGCAGTACTTC. The encoded protein is CASSQGLAGGHYEQYF.